The next 19 T cell receptor beta chains were all read from a single sample in a study of T cell responses to AZD1222 COVID-19 vaccine. Here immunoSEQ multiplex PCR was the method, and the copy in TCRdb shows in-frame clones only, minus some. The sample has roughly 120,000 clones, 70% to 90% seen once. The sample in question was peripheral blood, obtained on day 0 of AZD1222 vaccination. The receptors shown here come from an adult in good health.

The rearrangement joins TRBV2 to TRBJ2-1; D ambiguous. The V gene's germline CDR1 is SNHLY and CDR2 FYNNEI. Deletions cut 4 bases from V and 1 base from J, with 5 bases between. This CDR3 is 13 amino acids long. CDR3 nucleotides: TGTGCCAGCAGTGTTTGGTCCTACAATGAGCAGTTCTTC. Its translation: CASSVWSYNEQFF.

The J gene is TRBJ2-7, the V gene TRBV19; 7 positions agree with TRBD1. The CDR3 spans 14 residues. J was trimmed by 3 bases and V by 4 bases; bases with no gene match: 6. Germline CDR1 and CDR2: LNHDA and SQIVND (reference sequence). The CDR3 DNA sequence: TGTGCCAGTAGTAGGCACAGGGGCGGCTACGAGCAGTACTTC. Encoded protein: CASSRHRGGYEQYF.

The rearrangement uses TRBV9 and TRBJ2-6, with D tentatively TRBD1 (6 bases). This CDR3 has 15 amino acids. Trimming cost V 4 bases and J 4 bases, with 12 bases left between them. Germline V gene sequence: CDR1 SGDLS, CDR2 YYNGEE. The CDR3 sequence: CASSPLRGGANVLTF. The CDR3 bases are TGTGCCAGCAGCCCTCTTAGGGGGGGGGCCAACGTCCTGACTTTC.

The chain combines TRBV6-5 with TRBJ2-2; 9 nucleotides agree with TRBD2. Germline V CDR1 and CDR2: MNHEY, SVGAGI. J was trimmed by 6 bases and V by 6 bases; bases with no gene match: 5. The length of the CDR3 is 14 residues. Here the CDR3 reads CASRQGLASGELFF. DNA of the CDR3: TGTGCCAGCAGGCAGGGACTAGCATCCGGGGAGCTGTTTTTT.

This chain uses TRBV28 with TRBJ2-7, with 8 bases identical to TRBD1. Germline CDR1 reads MDHEN; CDR2 reads SYDVKM. V lost 6 bases, J lost 5 bases, and 6 bases stayed unmatched. The CDR3 has 13 residues. The CDR3 DNA sequence: TGTGCCAGCAGCCCTACAGGGGGAAACGAGCAGTACTTC. Translation: CASSPTGGNEQYF.

The rearrangement joins TRBV2 to TRBJ1-6, with unresolved D. V was pared by 4 bases and J by 0 bases, with 10 bases between. The CDR3 sequence is 16 residues long. Germline CDR1 reads SNHLY; CDR2 reads FYNNEI. The CDR3 DNA follows: TGTGCCAGCAGTGTTAGGACCGGCTCCTATAATTCACCCCTCCACTTT. Encoded protein: CASSVRTGSYNSPLHF.

J is TRBJ1-2 and V is TRBV6-2 or TRBV6-3; TRBD1 might be the D (6 bases). Germline CDR1 MNHEY, CDR2 SVGEGT. The ends were cut back, 4 bases at V and 5 bases at J, with 17 bases in the middle. The CDR3 consists of 15 residues. The CDR3 region is CASSLHTSGVYGYTF. CDR3 sequence (DNA): TGTGCCAGCAGTTTACATACTTCAGGGGTTTATGGCTACACCTTC.

The chain carries TRBV24-1 and TRBJ2-1; TRBD2 matches 11 bases. This CDR3 contains 16 residues. V lost 4 bases, J lost 8 bases, and 9 bases stayed unmatched. Germline CDR1 reads KGHDR; CDR2 reads SFDVKD. The CDR3 loop is CATSDLTSGRGDEQFF. CDR3 sequence (DNA): TGTGCCACCAGTGACCTCACTAGCGGGAGAGGGGATGAGCAGTTCTTC.

The chain combines TRBV11-3 with TRBJ2-3; 7 bases match TRBD2. The CDR3 spans 16 residues. In germline, CDR1 is SGHNT, CDR2 YENEEA. The ends lost 1 base at V and 2 bases at J; junction bases unmatched: 6. CDR3 sequence: CASSLVAAGATDTQYF. As DNA, the CDR3 is TGTGCCAGCAGCTTAGTAGCGGCGGGAGCCACAGATACGCAGTATTTT.

This chain links TRBV25-1 with TRBJ2-3, with TRBD1 as a possible D gene (6 bases). The V end was cut by 6 bases, the J end by 4 bases, with 17 bases between. This CDR3 contains 15 residues. CDR1 and CDR2 (germline): MGHDK, SYGVNS. CDR3: CASSKTGFFADTQYF. CDR3 coding DNA: TGTGCCAGCAGCAAAACAGGGTTTTTCGCAGATACGCAGTATTTT.

V gene TRBV4-2 combines with J gene TRBJ2-7; 8 bases are a match to TRBD2. Per germline, CDR1 LGHNA and CDR2 YNFKEQ. CDR3 length: 16 amino acids. Trimming at V came to 1 base and at J to 3 bases, leaving 8 bases not matched to a gene. CDR3 protein: CASSQVFETSVYEQYF. CDR3 coding DNA: TGTGCCAGCAGCCAAGTTTTCGAGACTAGCGTCTACGAGCAGTACTTC.

The rearrangement uses TRBV19 and TRBJ2-2; D ambiguous. This CDR3 comprises 14 residues. Germline lookup yields CDR1 LNHDA and CDR2 SQIVND (reference sequence). Trimming stripped 3 bases from V and 4 bases from J, with 9 bases between. The CDR3 loop reads CASSMLDGTGELFF. The CDR3 region has the DNA TGTGCCAGTAGTATGCTGGACGGCACCGGGGAGCTGTTTTTT.

This clone was seen only once. This chain uses TRBV6-5 with TRBJ1-2, with D tentatively TRBD1 (5 bases). The CDR3 has 13 residues. V was trimmed by 2 bases and J by 6 bases, leaving 10 bases between them. Germline V CDR1 and CDR2: MNHEY, SVGAGI. In DNA form, the CDR3 reads TGTGCCAGCAGTTACCCACAGGAAAATGGCTACACCTTC. Translation gives CASSYPQENGYTF.

This clone was counted between two and nine times. V usage is TRBV25-1 and J usage is TRBJ2-1; 7 positions agree with TRBD2. This CDR3 contains 17 residues. Germline V gives CDR1 MGHDK, CDR2 SYGVNS. V trimming: 3 bases; J trimming: 1 base; junction bases outside the gene matches: 9. CDR3 in amino acids: CASSESLAARSYNEQFF. Written as DNA, the CDR3 is TGTGCCAGCAGTGAGTCCCTAGCGGCAAGGTCCTACAATGAGCAGTTCTTC.

This sequence joins TRBV2 and TRBJ2-3; D remains ambiguous. There are 11 residues in the CDR3. CDR1 and CDR2 (germline): SNHLY, FYNNEI. Trimming took 7 bases from V and 2 from J, leaving 4 bases between them. CDR3 DNA: TGTGCCAGCAAAACCACAGATACGCAGTATTTT. It is translated as CASKTTDTQYF.

The chain employs TRBV9 and TRBJ2-6; D gene unclear. Germline lookup yields CDR1 SGDLS and CDR2 YYNGEE. The CDR3 spans 16 residues. The ends were cut back, 1 base at V and 3 bases at J, with 11 bases in the middle. This CDR3 is CASSVFVTSGANVLTF. The CDR3 bases are TGTGCCAGCAGCGTATTCGTAACGAGTGGGGCCAACGTCCTGACTTTC.

This chain joins TRBV2 and TRBJ1-2, with 8 bases identical to TRBD1. V was clipped by 8 bases and J by 3 bases; unmatched bases: 5. CDR3 length: 13 residues. CDR1 is SNHLY and CDR2 is FYNNEI in the germline V gene. The CDR3 DNA sequence: TGTGCCAGCGCCCAGGGGGCTCACTATGGCTACACCTTC. Protein: CASAQGAHYGYTF.

This chain uses TRBV9 with TRBJ2-1; maybe TRBD2 (6 bases). This CDR3 has 15 amino acids. The V gene lost 5 bases and the J gene lost 3 bases, with 15 bases spanning the gap. Per the germline V gene, CDR1 is SGDLS and CDR2 is YYNGEE. The CDR3 DNA is TGTGCCAGCAGTCCCGGGGGACGGGGCTACAATGAGCAGTTCTTC. It encodes CASSPGGRGYNEQFF.

V gene TRBV11-2 combines with J gene TRBJ2-7; D is unclear. The V and J ends lost 2 bases and 2 bases respectively, with 19 bases between them. Germline CDR1 is SGHAT and CDR2 is FQNNGV. The CDR3 has 17 residues. The CDR3 nucleotides read TGTGCCAGCAGCTTATTTATGGGTGGCCTATATACCTACGAGCAGTACTTC. Its translation is CASSLFMGGLYTYEQYF.